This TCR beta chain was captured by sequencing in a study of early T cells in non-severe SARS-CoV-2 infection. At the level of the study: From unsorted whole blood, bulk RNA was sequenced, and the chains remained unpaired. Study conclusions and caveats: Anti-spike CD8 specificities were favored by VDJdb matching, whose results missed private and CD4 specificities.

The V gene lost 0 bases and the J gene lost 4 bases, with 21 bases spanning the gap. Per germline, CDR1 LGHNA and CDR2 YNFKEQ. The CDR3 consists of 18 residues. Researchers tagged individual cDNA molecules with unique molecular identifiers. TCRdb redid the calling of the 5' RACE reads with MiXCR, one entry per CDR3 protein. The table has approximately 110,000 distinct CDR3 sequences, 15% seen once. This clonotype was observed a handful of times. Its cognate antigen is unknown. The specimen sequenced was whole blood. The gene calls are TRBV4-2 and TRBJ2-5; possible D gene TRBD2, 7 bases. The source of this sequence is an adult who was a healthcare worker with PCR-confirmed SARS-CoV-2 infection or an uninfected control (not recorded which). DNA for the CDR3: TGTGCCAGCAGCCAAGATTTGCGGGGGCCGCCAGTGGGAGAGACCCAGTACTTC. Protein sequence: CASSQDLRGPPVGETQYF.